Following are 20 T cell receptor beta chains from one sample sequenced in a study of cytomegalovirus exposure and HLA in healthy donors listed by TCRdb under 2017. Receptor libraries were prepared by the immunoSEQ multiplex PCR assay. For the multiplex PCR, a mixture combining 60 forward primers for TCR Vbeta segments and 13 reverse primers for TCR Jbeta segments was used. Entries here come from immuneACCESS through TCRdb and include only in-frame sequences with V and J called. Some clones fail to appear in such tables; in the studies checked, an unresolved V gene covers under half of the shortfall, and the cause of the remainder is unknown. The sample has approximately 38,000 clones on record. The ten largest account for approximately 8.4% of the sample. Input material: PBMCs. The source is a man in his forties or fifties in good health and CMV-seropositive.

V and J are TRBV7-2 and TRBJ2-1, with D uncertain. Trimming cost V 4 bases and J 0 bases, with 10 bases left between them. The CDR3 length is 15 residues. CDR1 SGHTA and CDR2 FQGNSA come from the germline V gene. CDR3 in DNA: TGTGCCAGCAGCTCGACTCATAGCTCCTACAATGAGCAGTTCTTC. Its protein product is CASSSTHSSYNEQFF.

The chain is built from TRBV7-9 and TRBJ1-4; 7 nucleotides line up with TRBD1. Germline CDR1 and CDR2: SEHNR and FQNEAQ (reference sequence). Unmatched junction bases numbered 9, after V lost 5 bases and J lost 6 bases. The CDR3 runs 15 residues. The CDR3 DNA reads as TGTGCCAGCAGCCCGGGAATCCAGGGGGATGAAAAACTGTTTTTT. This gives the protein CASSPGIQGDEKLFF.

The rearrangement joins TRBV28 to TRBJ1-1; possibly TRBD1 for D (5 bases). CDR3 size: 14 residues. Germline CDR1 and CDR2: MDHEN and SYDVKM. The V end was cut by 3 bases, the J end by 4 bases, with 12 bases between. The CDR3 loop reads CASSFGGRVTEAFF. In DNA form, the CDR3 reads TGTGCCAGCAGTTTCGGGGGTCGGGTCACTGAAGCTTTCTTT.

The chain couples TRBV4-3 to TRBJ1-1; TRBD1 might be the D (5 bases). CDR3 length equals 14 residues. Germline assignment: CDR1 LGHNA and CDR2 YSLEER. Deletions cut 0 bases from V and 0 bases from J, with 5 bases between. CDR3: CASSQEGVNTEAFF. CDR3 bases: TGCGCCAGCAGCCAAGAAGGGGTGAACACTGAAGCTTTCTTT.

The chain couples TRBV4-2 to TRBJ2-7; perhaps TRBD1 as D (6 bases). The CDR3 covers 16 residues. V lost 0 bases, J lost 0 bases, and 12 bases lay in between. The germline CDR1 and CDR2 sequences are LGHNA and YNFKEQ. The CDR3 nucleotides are TGTGCCAGCAGCCAAGAGGGGCAGGACAGCTCCTACGAGCAGTACTTC. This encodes CASSQEGQDSSYEQYF.

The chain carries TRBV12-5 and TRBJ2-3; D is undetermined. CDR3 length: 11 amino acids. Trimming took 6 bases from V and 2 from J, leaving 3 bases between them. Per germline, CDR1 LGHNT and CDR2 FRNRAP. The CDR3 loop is CASGHTDTQYF. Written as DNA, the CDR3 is TGTGCTAGTGGACACACAGATACGCAGTATTTT.

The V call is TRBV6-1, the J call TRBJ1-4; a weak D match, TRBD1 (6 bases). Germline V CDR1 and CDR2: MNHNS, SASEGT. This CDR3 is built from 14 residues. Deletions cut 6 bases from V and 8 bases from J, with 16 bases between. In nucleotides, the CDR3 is TGTGCCAGCAGACCGGGACACTCGGGAGAAAAACTGTTTTTT. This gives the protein CASRPGHSGEKLFF.

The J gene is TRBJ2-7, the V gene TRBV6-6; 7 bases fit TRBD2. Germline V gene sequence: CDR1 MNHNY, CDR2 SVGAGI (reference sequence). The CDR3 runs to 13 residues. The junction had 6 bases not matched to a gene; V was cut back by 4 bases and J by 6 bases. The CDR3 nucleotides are TGTGCCAGCAGTTTAGTACTAGCGTTCGAGCAGTACTTC. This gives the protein CASSLVLAFEQYF.

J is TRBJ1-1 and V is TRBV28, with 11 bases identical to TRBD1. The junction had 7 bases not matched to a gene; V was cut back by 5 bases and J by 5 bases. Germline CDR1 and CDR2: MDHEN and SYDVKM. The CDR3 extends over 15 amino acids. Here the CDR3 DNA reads TGTGCCAGCAGTAGTCTGGGACAGGGGGGGACTGAAGCTTTCTTT. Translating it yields CASSSLGQGGTEAFF.

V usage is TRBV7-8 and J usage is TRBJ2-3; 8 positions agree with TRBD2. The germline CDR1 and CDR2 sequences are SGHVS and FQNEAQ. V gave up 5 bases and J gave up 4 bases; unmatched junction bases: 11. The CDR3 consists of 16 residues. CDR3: CASSHGTSGGSDTQYF. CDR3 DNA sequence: TGTGCCAGCAGCCATGGGACTAGTGGCGGTTCAGATACGCAGTATTTT.

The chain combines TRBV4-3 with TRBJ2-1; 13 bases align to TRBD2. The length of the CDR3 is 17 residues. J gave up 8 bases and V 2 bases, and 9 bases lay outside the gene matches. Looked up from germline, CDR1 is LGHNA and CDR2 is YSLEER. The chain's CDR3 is CASSQPQGLAGLYEQFF. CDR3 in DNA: TGCGCCAGCAGCCAACCACAGGGACTAGCGGGATTGTATGAGCAGTTCTTC.

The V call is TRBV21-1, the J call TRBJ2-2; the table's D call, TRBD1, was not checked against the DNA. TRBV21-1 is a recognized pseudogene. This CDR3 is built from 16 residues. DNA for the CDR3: TGTGCCAGCAGCAAAGGGGGCAGGGGAAACACCGGGGAGCTGTTTTTT. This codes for CASSKGGRGNTGELFF.

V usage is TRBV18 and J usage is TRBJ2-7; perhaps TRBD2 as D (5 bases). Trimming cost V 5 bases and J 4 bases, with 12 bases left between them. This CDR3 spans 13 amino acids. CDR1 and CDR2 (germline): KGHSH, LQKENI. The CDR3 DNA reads TGTGCCAGCTCATCCAGCGGCGGGTACGAGCAGTACTTC. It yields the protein CASSSSGGYEQYF.

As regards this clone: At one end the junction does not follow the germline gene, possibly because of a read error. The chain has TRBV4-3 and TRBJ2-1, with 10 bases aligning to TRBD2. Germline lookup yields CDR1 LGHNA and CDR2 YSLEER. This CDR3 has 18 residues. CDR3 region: CASNQDPASGSYYNEQFF. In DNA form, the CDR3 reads TGCGCCAGCAACCAAGATCCGGCTAGCGGGAGTTACTACAATGAGCAGTTCTTC.

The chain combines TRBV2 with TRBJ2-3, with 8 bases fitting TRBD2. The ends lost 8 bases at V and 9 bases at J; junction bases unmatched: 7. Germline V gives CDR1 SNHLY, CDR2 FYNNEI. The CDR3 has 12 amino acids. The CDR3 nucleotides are TGTGCCAGCGGATTAGCGGGGAGCACGCAGTATTTT. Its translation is CASGLAGSTQYF.

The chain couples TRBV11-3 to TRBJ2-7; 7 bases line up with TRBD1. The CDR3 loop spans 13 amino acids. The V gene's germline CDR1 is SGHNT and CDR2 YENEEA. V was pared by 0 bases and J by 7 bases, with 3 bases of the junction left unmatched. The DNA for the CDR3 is TGTGCCAGCAGCTTAGAAGGGGGCTTGGAGCAGTACTTC. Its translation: CASSLEGGLEQYF.

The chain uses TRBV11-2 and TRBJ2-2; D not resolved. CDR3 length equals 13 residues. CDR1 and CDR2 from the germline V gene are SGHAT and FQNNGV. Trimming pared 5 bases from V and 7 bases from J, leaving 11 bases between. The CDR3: CASSPRGFGELFF. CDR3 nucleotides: TGTGCCAGCAGCCCGCGAGGCTTCGGGGAGCTGTTTTTT.

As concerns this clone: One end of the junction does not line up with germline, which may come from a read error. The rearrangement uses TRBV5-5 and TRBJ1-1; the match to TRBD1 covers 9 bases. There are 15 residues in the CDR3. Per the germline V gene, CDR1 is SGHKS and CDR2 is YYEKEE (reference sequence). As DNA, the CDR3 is TGTGCCAGCAGCTTGTGGGTTGACAGGGGGACTGAAGCTCTCTTT. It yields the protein CASSLWVDRGTEALF.

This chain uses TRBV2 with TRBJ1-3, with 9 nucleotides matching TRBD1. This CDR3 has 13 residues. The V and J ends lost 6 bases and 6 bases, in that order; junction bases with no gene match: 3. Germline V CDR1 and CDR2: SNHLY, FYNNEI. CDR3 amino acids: CASRRQGENTIYF. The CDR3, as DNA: TGTGCCAGCAGGCGACAGGGGGAAAACACCATATATTTT.

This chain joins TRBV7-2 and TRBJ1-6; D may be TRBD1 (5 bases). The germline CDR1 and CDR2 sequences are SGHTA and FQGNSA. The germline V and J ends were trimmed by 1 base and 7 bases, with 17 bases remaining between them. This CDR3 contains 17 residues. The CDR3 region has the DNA TGTGCCAGCAGCTTAGTAGCCGGCGGGGGATGGAATTCACCCCTCCACTTT. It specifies CASSLVAGGGWNSPLHF.